A selection of T cell receptor beta chains follows, all from one sample in a study of T cell changes during pregnancy in multiple sclerosis. Only in-frame clones appear in the TCRdb table, and some are missing; sequencing was by immunoSEQ multiplex PCR. Of about 67,000 clones listed, nearly 90% are singletons. This sample comprised peripheral blood, obtained in the first trimester of pregnancy. These receptors were collected from a female donor with multiple sclerosis, enrolled in a pregnancy study. Each CDR3 is given without its conserved first and last residue. Fields, in order: V gene, J gene, CDR3 protein.

v_gene: TRBV30; j_gene: TRBJ1-2; CDR3aa: AWSAPGTVFYGYT
v_gene: TRBV19; j_gene: TRBJ1-1; CDR3aa: ASSIVTAGNTEAF
v_gene: TRBV6-6; j_gene: TRBJ1-2; CDR3aa: ASGYYSQGAGGYT
v_gene: TRBV5-5; j_gene: TRBJ1-5; CDR3aa: ASSPDRSWPQH
v_gene: TRBV11-2; j_gene: TRBJ2-5; CDR3aa: ASSLGGVETQY
v_gene: TRBV6-1; j_gene: TRBJ1-4; CDR3aa: ASSGRDREKLF
v_gene: TRBV4-2; j_gene: TRBJ2-6; CDR3aa: ASSRQTGLLSGANVLT
v_gene: TRBV7-9; j_gene: TRBJ2-4; CDR3aa: ASSRTSEYY
v_gene: TRBV6-1; j_gene: TRBJ1-1; CDR3aa: ASTLDRAPTWVAF
v_gene: TRBV7-8; j_gene: TRBJ2-7; CDR3aa: ASSLVSGQGNSYEQY
v_gene: TRBV5-1; j_gene: TRBJ2-7; CDR3aa: ASTEFSTGAYEQY
v_gene: TRBV5-1; j_gene: TRBJ2-7; CDR3aa: ASSTGQGTYEQY
v_gene: TRBV29-1; j_gene: TRBJ2-1; CDR3aa: SVEDQGNYNEQF
v_gene: TRBV2; j_gene: TRBJ2-1; CDR3aa: ATRAGPSYNEQF
v_gene: TRBV2; j_gene: TRBJ1-1; CDR3aa: ASREDRDYTEAF
v_gene: TRBV27; j_gene: TRBJ2-1; CDR3aa: ASSFSTFRTSSYNEQF
v_gene: TRBV5-1; j_gene: TRBJ1-1; CDR3aa: ASSPVGGGTEAF
v_gene: TRBV18; j_gene: TRBJ2-1; CDR3aa: ASSPATINEQF
v_gene: TRBV5-1; j_gene: TRBJ2-1; CDR3aa: ASSSEGLDYNEQF
v_gene: TRBV7-9; j_gene: TRBJ2-1; CDR3aa: ASSLAGGGPTNEQF
v_gene: TRBV27; j_gene: TRBJ2-7; CDR3aa: ASSLGRAGATAPYEQY
v_gene: TRBV5-5; j_gene: TRBJ1-1; CDR3aa: ASSLVQGETEAF
v_gene: TRBV7-9; j_gene: TRBJ1-4; CDR3aa: ASSARDRGTGKLF
v_gene: TRBV6-5; j_gene: TRBJ1-2; CDR3aa: ASSYSGTGPGYT
v_gene: TRBV25-1; j_gene: TRBJ1-1; CDR3aa: ASSDLGDPEAF
v_gene: TRBV6-5; j_gene: TRBJ2-3; CDR3aa: ASSYKRSTDTQY
v_gene: TRBV19; j_gene: TRBJ2-1; CDR3aa: ASSKNSYYNEQF
v_gene: TRBV6-6; j_gene: TRBJ1-2; CDR3aa: ASSYGQDYGYT
v_gene: TRBV6-1; j_gene: TRBJ2-6; CDR3aa: ASREMGGANVLT
v_gene: TRBV30; j_gene: TRBJ1-2; CDR3aa: AWSGGGVDYGYT
v_gene: TRBV18; j_gene: TRBJ2-3; CDR3aa: ASSPRWGGGTDTQY
v_gene: TRBV4-1; j_gene: TRBJ1-1; CDR3aa: ASSQGVAGNTEAF
v_gene: TRBV18; j_gene: TRBJ1-2; CDR3aa: ASGGPGQDIHGYT
v_gene: TRBV4-2; j_gene: TRBJ2-5; CDR3aa: ASSQESPGGWETQY
v_gene: TRBV6-6; j_gene: TRBJ2-7; CDR3aa: ASFAGGEQY
v_gene: TRBV7-9; j_gene: TRBJ1-2; CDR3aa: ASSLAGDFYGYT
v_gene: TRBV5-1; j_gene: TRBJ1-4; CDR3aa: ASSFSTNEKLF
v_gene: TRBV27; j_gene: TRBJ2-2; CDR3aa: ASERRETGELF
v_gene: TRBV2; j_gene: TRBJ1-2; CDR3aa: ASSPSLGYT